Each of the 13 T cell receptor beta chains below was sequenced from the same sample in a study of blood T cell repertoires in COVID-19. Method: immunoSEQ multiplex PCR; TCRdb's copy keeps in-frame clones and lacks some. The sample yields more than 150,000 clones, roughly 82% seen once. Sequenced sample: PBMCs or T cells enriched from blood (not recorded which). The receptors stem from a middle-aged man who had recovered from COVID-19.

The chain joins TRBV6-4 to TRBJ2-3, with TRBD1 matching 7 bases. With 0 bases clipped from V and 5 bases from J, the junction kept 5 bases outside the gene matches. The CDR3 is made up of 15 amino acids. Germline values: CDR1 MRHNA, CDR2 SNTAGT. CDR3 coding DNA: TGTGCCAGCAGTGACTCCCTCGCAGGGGGAGATACGCAGTATTTT. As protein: CASSDSLAGGDTQYF.

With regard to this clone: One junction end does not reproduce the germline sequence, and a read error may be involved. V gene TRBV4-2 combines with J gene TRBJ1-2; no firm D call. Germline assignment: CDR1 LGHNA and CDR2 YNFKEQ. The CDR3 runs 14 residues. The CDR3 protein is CASGHGVLQYGYTF. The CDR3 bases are TGTGCCAGCGGCCACGGGGTCCTCCAATATGGCTACACCTTC.

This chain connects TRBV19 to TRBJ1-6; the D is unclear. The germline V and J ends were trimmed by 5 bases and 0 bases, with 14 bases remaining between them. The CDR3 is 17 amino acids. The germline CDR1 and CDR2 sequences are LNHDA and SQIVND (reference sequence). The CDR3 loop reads CASSRQAPSSYNSPLHF. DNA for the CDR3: TGTGCCAGTAGTCGTCAGGCGCCAAGCTCCTATAATTCACCCCTCCACTTT.

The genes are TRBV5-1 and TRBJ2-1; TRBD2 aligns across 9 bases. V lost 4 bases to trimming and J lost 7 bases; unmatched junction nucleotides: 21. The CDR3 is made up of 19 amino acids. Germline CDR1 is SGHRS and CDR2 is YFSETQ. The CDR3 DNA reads TGCGCCAGCAGCCCCCGGGGGAGGGGACTAGCTCCGGTGAGGAATGAGCAGTTCTTC. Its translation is CASSPRGRGLAPVRNEQFF.

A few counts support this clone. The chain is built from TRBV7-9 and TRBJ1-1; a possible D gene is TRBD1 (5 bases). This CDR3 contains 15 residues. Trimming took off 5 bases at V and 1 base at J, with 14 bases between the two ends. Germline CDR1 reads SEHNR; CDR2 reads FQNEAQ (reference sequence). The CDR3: CASSVDIHGNTEAFF. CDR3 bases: TGTGCCAGCAGCGTGGACATACATGGGAACACTGAAGCTTTCTTT.

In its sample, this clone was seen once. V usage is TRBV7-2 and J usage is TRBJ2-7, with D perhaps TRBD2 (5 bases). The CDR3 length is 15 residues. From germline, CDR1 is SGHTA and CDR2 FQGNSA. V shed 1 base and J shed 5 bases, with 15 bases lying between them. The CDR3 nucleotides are TGTGCCAGCAGCTTAGTGGGGAGTAGTCCCAACGAGCAGTACTTC. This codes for CASSLVGSSPNEQYF.

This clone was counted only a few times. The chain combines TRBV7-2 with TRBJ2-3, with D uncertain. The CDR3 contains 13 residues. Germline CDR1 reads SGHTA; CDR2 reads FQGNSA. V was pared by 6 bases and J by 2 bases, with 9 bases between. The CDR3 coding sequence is TGTGCCAGCAGGCCTGACTTCACAGATACGCAGTATTTT. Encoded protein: CASRPDFTDTQYF. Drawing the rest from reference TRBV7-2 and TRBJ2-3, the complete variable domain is GAGVSQSPSNKVTEKGKDVELRCDPISGHTALYWYRQSLGQGLEFLIYFQGNSAPDKSGLPSDRFSAERTGGSVSTLTIQRTQQEDSAVYLCASRPDFTDTQYFGPGTRLTVL.

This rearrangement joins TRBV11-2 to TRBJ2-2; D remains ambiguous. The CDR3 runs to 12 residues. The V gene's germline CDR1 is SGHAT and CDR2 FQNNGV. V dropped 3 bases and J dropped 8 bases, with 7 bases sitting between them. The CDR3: CASSFAVGELFF. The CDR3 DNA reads TGTGCCAGCAGCTTCGCGGTGGGGGAGCTGTTTTTT.

The CDR3 loop is CASSLDRTLNYGYTF. CDR3 sequence (DNA): TGCGCCAGCAGTCTCGACAGGACCCTCAACTATGGCTACACCTTC. The V and J genes are TRBV4-1 and TRBJ1-2; possibly TRBD1 for D (6 bases). Germline values: CDR1 MGHRA, CDR2 YSYEKL. This CDR3 is built from 15 residues. Trimming shortened V by 6 bases and J by 2 bases, and 16 bases separated the two germline ends.

CDR3 nucleotide sequence: TGTGCCTGGAGTGTCGCGGAACTCGCCTACAATGAGCAGTTCTTC. This codes for CAWSVAELAYNEQFF. This rearrangement joins TRBV30 to TRBJ2-1; D gene unclear. V was trimmed by 0 bases and J by 2 bases, leaving 11 bases between them. The germline V gene has CDR1 GTSNPN and CDR2 SVGIG (reference sequence). The CDR3 runs to 15 residues.

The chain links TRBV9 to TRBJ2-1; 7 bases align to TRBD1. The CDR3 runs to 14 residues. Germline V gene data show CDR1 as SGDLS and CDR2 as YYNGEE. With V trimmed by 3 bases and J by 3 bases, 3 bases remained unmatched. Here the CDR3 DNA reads TGTGCCAGCAGCGCCGGACAGGTCTACAATGAGCAGTTCTTC. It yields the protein CASSAGQVYNEQFF. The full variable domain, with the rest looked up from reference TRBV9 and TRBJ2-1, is DSGVTQTPKHLITATGQRVTLRCSPRSGDLSVYWYQQSLDQGLQFLIQYYNGEERAKGNILERFSAQQFPDLHSELNLSSLELGDSALYFCASSAGQVYNEQFFGPGTRLTVL.

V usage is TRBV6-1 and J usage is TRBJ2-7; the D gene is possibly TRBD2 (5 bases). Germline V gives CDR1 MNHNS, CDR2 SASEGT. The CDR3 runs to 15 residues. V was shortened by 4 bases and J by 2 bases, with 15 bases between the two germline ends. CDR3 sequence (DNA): TGTGCCAGCAGTGGAGCGGCCTCATTCCCCTACGAGCAGTACTTC. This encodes CASSGAASFPYEQYF.

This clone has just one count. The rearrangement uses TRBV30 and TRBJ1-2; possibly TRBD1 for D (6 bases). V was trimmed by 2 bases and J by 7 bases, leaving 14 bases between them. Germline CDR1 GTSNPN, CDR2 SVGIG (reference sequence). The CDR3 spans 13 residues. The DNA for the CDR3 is TGTGCCTGGAGTCTTACAGGGTTGCTTGGCTACACCTTC. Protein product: CAWSLTGLLGYTF.